Below are 3 T cell receptor beta chains sequenced from a single sample in a study of blood T cell repertoires in COVID-19. The data were produced by immunoSEQ multiplex PCR, yet TCRdb's version contains in-frame clones alone and is incomplete. The data hold about 40,000 clones, with over 75% observed a single time. The sample was peripheral blood. The receptors come from a man aged 60 to 75 with active COVID-19.

In its sample, this clone is medium-sized (0.01 to 0.1%). The chain combines TRBV29-1 with TRBJ2-7, with D possibly being TRBD1 (6 bases). Trimming cost V 7 bases and J 3 bases, with 19 bases left between them. The CDR3 loop spans 14 amino acids. CDR1 SQVTM and CDR2 ANQGSEA come from the germline V gene. The CDR3 sequence: CSAVTGLGVYEQYF. In DNA form, the CDR3 reads TGCAGCGCCGTAACAGGGTTGGGGGTCTACGAGCAGTACTTC.

This chain uses TRBV30 with TRBJ2-5, with D unresolved. The V end lost 3 bases, the J end lost 3 bases, and 5 bases lay between the germline ends. CDR3 length: 11 residues. Germline CDR1 GTSNPN, CDR2 SVGIG (reference sequence). The CDR3 protein is CAWRAEETQYF. The CDR3 DNA follows: TGTGCCTGGAGGGCCGAAGAGACCCAGTACTTC.

V gene TRBV19 combines with J gene TRBJ2-1; 8 bases line up with TRBD1. Looked up from germline, CDR1 is LNHDA and CDR2 is SQIVND (reference sequence). The length of the CDR3 is 13 residues. The V and J ends lost 5 bases and 6 bases, in that order; junction bases with no gene match: 3. Here the CDR3 reads CASSPDRVNEQFF. Written as DNA, the CDR3 is TGTGCCAGTAGTCCGGACAGGGTCAATGAGCAGTTCTTC.